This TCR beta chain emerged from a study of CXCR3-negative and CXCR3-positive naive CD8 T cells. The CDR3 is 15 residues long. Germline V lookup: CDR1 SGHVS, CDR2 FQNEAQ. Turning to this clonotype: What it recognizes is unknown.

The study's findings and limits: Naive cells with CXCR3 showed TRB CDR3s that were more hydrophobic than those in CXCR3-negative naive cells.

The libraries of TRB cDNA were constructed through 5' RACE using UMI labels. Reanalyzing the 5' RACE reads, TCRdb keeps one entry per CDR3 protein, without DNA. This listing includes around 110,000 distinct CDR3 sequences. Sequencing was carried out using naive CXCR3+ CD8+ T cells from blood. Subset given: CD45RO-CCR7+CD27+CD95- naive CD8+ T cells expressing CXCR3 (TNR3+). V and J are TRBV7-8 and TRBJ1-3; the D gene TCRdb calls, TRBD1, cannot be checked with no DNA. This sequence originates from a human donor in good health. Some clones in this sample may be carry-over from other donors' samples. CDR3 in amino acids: CASSTQGPSGNTIYF.